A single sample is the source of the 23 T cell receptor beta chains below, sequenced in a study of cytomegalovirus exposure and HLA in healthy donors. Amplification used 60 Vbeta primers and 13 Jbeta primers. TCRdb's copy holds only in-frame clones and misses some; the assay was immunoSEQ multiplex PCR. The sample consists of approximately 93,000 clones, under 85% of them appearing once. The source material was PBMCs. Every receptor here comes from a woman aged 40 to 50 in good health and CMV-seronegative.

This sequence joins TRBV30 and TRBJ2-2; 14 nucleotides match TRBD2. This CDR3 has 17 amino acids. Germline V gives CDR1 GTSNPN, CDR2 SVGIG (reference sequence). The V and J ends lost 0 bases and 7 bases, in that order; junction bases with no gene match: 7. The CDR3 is CAWSVLLTSGRGGELFF. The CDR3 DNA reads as TGTGCCTGGAGTGTACTTTTGACTAGCGGGAGGGGCGGGGAGCTGTTTTTT.

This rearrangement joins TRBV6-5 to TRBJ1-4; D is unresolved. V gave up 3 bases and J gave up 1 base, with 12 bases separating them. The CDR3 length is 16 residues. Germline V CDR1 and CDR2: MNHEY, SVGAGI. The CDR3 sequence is CASSYWSRRTNEKLFF. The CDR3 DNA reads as TGTGCCAGCAGTTATTGGAGTCGGAGAACTAATGAAAAACTGTTTTTT.

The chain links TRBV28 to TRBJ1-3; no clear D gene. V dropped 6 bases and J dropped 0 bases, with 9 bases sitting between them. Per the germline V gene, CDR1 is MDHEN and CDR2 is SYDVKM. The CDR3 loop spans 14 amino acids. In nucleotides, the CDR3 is TGTGCCAGCAGGGGTCGGGGCTCTGGAAACACCATATATTTT. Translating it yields CASRGRGSGNTIYF.

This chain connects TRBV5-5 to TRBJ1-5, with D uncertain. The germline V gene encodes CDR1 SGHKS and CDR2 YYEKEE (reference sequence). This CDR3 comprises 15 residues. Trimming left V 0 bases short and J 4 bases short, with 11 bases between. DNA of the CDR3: TGTGCCAGCAGCTTGGACGGGGAAAGGAATCAGCCCCAGCATTTT. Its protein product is CASSLDGERNQPQHF. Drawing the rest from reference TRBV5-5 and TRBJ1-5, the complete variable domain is DAGVTQSPTHLIKTRGQQVTLRCSPISGHKSVSWYQQVLGQGPQFIFQYYEKEERGRGNFPDRFSARQFPNYSSELNVNALLLGDSALYLCASSLDGERNQPQHFGDGTRLSIL.

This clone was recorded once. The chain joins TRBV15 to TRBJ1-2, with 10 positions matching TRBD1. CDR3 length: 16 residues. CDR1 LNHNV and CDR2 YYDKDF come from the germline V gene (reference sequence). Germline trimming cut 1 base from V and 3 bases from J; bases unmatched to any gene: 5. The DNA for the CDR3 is TGTGCCACCAGCAGAGCCGGGACAGGGGAGCACTATGGCTACACCTTC. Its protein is CATSRAGTGEHYGYTF.

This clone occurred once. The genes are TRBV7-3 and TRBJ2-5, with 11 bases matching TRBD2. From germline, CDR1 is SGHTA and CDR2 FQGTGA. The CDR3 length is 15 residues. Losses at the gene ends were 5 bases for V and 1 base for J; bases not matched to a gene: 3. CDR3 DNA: TGTGCCAGCAGCAGACTAGCGGGGCGCCAAGAGACCCAGTACTTC. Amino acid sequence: CASSRLAGRQETQYF.

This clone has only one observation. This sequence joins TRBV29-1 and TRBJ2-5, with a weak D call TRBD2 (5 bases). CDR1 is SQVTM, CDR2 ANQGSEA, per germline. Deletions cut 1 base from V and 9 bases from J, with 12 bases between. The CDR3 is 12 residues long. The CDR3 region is CSVEAGRRAQYF. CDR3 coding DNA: TGCAGCGTTGAAGCCGGGCGGCGGGCCCAGTACTTC.

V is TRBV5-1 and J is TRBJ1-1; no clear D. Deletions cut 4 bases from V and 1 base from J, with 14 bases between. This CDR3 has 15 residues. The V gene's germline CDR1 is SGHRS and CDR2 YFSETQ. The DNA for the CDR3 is TGCGCCAGCAGCGCTGCGGGCGGAGGGAACACTGAAGCTTTCTTT. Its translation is CASSAAGGGNTEAFF.

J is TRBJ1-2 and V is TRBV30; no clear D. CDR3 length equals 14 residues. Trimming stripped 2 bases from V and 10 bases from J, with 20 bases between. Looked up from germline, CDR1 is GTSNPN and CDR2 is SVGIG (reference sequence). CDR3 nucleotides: TGTGCCTGGAGTCCACCTACCAAGTTCCTACTCTACACCTTC. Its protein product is CAWSPPTKFLLYTF. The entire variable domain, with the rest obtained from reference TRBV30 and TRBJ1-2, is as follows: SQTIHQWPATLVQPVGSPLSLECTVEGTSNPNLYWYRQAAGRGLQLLFYSVGIGQISSEVPQNLSASRPQDRQFILSSKKLLLSDSGFYLCAWSPPTKFLLYTFGSGTRLTVV.

The CDR3 region is CASSSWTSGMNTGELFF. The CDR3 bases are TGTGCCAGCTCATCATGGACTAGCGGGATGAACACCGGGGAGCTGTTTTTT. This chain uses TRBV18 with TRBJ2-2; 12 positions agree with TRBD2. The V and J ends lost 5 bases and 1 base, in that order; junction bases with no gene match: 5. Germline CDR1 reads KGHSH; CDR2 reads LQKENI. This CDR3 is 17 amino acids long.

This chain's CDR3 is CASSLGTGWQETQYF. For the CDR3, the DNA is TGTGCCAGCAGCTTGGGGACAGGGTGGCAAGAGACCCAGTACTTC. The rearrangement links TRBV5-8 to TRBJ2-5, with TRBD1 identical over 8 bases. The junction had 3 bases not matched to a gene; V was cut back by 0 bases and J by 2 bases. The V gene's germline CDR1 is SGHTS and CDR2 YDEGEE. This CDR3 region has 15 residues.

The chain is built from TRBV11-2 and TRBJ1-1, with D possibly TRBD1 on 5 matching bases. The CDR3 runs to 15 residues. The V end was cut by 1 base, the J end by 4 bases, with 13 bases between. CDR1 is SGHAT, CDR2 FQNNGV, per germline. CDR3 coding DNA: TGTGCCAGCAGCTTAGGGGGCGTGAGTGGCACTGAAGCTTTCTTT. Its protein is CASSLGGVSGTEAFF.

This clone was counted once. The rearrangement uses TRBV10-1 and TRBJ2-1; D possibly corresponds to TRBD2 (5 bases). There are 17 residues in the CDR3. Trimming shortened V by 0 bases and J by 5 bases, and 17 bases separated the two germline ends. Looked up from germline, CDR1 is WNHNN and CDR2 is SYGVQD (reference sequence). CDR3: CASSESIGLSSDNEQFF. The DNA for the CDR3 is TGCGCCAGCAGTGAGTCGATCGGGCTAAGTAGCGACAATGAGCAGTTCTTC.

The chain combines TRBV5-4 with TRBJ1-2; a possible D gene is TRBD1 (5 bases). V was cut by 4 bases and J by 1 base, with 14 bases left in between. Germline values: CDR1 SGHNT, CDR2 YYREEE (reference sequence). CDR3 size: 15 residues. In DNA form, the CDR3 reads TGTGCCAGCAGCCCGGGACTCGACAGTAACTATGGCTACACCTTC. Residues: CASSPGLDSNYGYTF.

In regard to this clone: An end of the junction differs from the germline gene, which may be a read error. CDR3 nucleotides: TGTGCTAGCAGCTTGGGACAGGGTATTTATGAGCAGTTCTTC. This gives the protein CASSLGQGIYEQFF. The J gene is TRBJ2-1, the V gene TRBV7-7; 9 bases agree with TRBD1. The CDR3 is 14 amino acids. CDR1 and CDR2 (germline): SSHAT, FNYEAQ (reference sequence).

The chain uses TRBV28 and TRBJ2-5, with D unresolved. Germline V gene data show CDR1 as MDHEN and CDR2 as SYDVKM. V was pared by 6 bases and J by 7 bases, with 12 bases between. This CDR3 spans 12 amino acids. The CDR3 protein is CASSLDVATQYF. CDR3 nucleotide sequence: TGTGCCAGCAGCCTCGATGTGGCGACCCAGTACTTC.

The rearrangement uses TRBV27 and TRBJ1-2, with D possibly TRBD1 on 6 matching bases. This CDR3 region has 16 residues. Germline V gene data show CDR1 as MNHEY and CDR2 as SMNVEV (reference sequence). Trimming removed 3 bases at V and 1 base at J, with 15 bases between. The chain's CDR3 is CASSFGGQNHNYGYTF. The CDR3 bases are TGTGCCAGCAGTTTCGGAGGACAGAACCATAACTATGGCTACACCTTC.

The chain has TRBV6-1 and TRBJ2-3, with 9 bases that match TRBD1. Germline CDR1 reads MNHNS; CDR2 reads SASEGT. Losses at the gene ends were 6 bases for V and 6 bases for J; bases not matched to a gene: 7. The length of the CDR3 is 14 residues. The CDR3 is CASSPGQGRDTQYF. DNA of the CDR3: TGTGCCAGCAGCCCGGGACAGGGTAGGGATACGCAGTATTTT.

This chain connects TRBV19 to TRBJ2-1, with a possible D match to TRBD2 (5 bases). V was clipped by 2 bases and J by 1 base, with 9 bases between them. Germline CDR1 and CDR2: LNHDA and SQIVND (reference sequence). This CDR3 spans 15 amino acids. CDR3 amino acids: CASSIIPGSYNEQFF. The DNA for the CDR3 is TGTGCCAGTAGTATAATTCCGGGGTCCTACAATGAGCAGTTCTTC.

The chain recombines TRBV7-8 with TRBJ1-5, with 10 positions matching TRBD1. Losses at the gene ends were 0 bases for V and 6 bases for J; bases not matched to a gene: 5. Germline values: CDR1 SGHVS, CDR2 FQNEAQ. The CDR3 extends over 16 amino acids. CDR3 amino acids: CASSLARDRGGQPQHF. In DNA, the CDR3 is TGTGCCAGCAGCTTAGCGCGGGACAGGGGAGGTCAGCCCCAGCATTTT.

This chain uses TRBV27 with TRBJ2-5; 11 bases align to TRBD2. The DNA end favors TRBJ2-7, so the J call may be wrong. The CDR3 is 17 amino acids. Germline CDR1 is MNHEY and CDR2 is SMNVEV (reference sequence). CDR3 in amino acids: CASSFRTTSGTNYEQYF. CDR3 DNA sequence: TGTGCCAGCAGTTTTCGCACGACTAGCGGGACCAACTACGAGCAGTACTTC.

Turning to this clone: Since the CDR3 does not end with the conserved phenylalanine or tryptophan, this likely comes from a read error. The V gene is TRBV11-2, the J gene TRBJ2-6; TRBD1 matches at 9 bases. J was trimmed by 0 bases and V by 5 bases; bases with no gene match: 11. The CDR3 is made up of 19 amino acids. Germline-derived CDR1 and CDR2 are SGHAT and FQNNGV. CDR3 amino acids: CASSPGQGDLYSGANVLTV. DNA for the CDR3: TGTGCCAGCAGCCCGGGACAGGGAGACCTTTACTCTGGGGCCAACGTCCTGACTGTC.

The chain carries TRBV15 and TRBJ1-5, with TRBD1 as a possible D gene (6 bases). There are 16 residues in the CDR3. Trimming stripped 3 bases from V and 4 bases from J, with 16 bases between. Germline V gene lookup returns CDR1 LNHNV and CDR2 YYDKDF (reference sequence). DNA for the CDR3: TGTGCCACCAGCAGCCTACGGACAGTAAGAAATCAGCCCCAGCATTTT. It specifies CATSSLRTVRNQPQHF.